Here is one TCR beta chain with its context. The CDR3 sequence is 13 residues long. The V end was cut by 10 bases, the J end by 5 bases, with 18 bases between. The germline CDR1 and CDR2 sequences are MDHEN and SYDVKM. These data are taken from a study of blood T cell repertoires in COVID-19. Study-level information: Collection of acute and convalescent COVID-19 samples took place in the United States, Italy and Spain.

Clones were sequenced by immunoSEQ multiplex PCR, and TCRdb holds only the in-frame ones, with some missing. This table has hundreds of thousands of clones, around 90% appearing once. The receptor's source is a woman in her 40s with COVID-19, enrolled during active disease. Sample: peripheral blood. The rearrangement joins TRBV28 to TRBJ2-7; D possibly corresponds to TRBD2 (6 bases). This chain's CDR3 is CATSGVNNHEQYF. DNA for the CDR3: TGTGCCACCTCGGGAGTCAATAACCACGAGCAGTACTTC.